Given below is one T cell receptor beta chain in context. At least ten counts were recorded for this clonotype. What antigen it recognizes has not been identified. Base quality data are lacking; no much larger clone is found one base away. These data are taken from a study of T cells in Graves' hyperthyroidism and ophthalmopathy (dated by TCRdb to about 2019). Study-wide context: Peripheral blood was sampled at the time of initial diagnosis, prior to any treatment. According to the paper, TCR Vbeta CDR3 sequencing was carried out on 135 peripheral blood samples, which came from fewer than 50 ophthalmopathy, under 85 hyperthyroidism and about 17 progressor patients. After blood sampling, hyperthyroidism patients were treated with methimazole at a starting dose of 30 mg daily, and ophthalmopathy patients were treated with high-dose intravenous methylprednisolone. To identify TCR V-J signatures that set the groups apart, the researchers used a discovery cohort of about a hundred patients, made up of under 45 with Graves' ophthalmopathy and 57 with stable Graves' hyperthyroidism. The 85 to 100 discovery patients were randomly split 7:3 into training and test sets. In more than 5 Graves' hyperthyroidism patients, the study also compared T-cell repertoires from thyroid tissue with T-cell repertoires from blood. Prospective prediction of ophthalmopathy was tested in an independent validation cohort consisting of about 20 hyperthyroidism patients and around 16 patients who later progressed to ophthalmopathy. Overall study results and their limits: Most expanded thyroid clonotypes (frequency above 0.001) were also detected in blood, a finding suggesting that blood repertoires may reflect thyroid immune responses. In validation, progression to ophthalmopathy was predicted by the model with almost 71% sensitivity and 72% to 85% specificity, a median of about 6.8 months before onset. In cross-validation, a model built on a 13 V-J signature told ophthalmopathy apart from stable hyperthyroidism with less than 90% sensitivity and roughly 81% specificity, and in testing the same model reached 80%/75%. No statistical method was used to set the sample size in advance, and investigators knew the group allocation.

According to the germline V gene, CDR1 reads SQVTM and CDR2 reads ANQGSEA. The CDR3 starts with the cysteine, ends with the phenylalanine, and has 14 residues. Only CDR3 DNA remains: 42 bases, in frame from the first base. A distance of 10 bases separates the germline ends of V and J, which lose 3 bases and 0 bases respectively. In the ophthalmopathy patients, disease was moderately to severely active, with a Clinical Activity Score of 3 or more, a NOSPECS grade of 4 or more, and a duration of less than 3 months. The study excluded patients with uncontrolled infections, other autoimmune diseases, pregnancy or lactation. Diagnoses were based on clinical symptoms, serum thyroxine and TRAb, thyroid ultrasound and orbital computed tomography. PBMCs were separated from under 11 ml of fresh peripheral blood using Ficoll-Paque density gradient centrifugation. Total RNA was extracted with Trizol reagent, and quality was checked on an Agilent 2100 Bioanalyzer.

The TCR beta CDR3 regions were amplified from the RNA transcripts. The first round of RT-PCR for the TCR CDR3 was performed with the HTBI primer set and the Qiagen OneStep RT-PCR kit. A second multiplex PCR round built the libraries, followed by size selection and purification. Paired-end sequencing of the libraries was performed with 100 bp reads on an Illumina HiSeq2000. Turning to the authors' computational methods: SOAPnuke was used to process the raw data, with reads discarded if the reads contained adapters or uncalled bases, had a mean Phred below 15, or lacked an exact constant-primer or identifier match. High-quality paired reads were merged using COPE v1.2.5, and each unique nucleotide sequence was defined as a clonotype. MiTCR v1.1 was used to align clonotypes to the IMGT TRBV, TRBD and TRBJ reference segments. Analysis was restricted to V-J combinations with a frequency above 0.0001, which covered roughly 99% of repertoires. The TCS score was defined as F50 (clonal expansion) divided by E x V (chaos), with BLOSUM62-based TCRdist calculated between CDR3 peptides within each V-J. Welch's t-statistics and random forest reduced 514 V-J features to fewer than 15, which were used in a naive Bayes classifier (R e1071). The raw public data were reprocessed by TCRdb itself: fastp quality trimming at Q25, MiXCR clonotype calling, in-frame beta chains only. One record per CDR3 amino acid sequence lists the most common genes and DNA. Here the V and J calls rest on TCRdb's processing, not on the authors' analysis. The sample table holds 600,000 or so distinct CDR3 sequences, of which roughly 15% were seen once. The ten largest clones capture under 15% of the sample.

The chain is made from TRBV29-1 and TRBJ2-3, with TRBD2 perhaps the D gene, on 5 matching bases. The receptor comes from a woman aged 45 to 65 with Graves' ophthalmopathy. The material sequenced was blood. The CDR3 is CSVEGAVSTDTQYF. The DNA sequence is as follows: TGCAGCGTTGAGGGAGCGGTAAGCACAGATACGCAGTATTTT.